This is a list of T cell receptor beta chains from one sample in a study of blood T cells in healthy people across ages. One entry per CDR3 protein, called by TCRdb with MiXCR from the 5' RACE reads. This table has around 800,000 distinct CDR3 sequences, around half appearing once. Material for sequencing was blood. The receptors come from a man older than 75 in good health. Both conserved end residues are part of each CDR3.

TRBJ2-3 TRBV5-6 CASSPSVERYAYF
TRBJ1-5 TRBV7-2 CASSLDTGGGQPQHF
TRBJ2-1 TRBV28 CASSYDSMGPNNEQFF
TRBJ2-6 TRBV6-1 CASSGTGGGKANVLTF
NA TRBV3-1 CASSRPTGVSSEQYF
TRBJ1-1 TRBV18 CASSPRHGKGTEAFF
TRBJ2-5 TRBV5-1 CASCDFEKETQYF
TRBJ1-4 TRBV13 CASSSLQGGNEKLFF
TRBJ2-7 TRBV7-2 CASSPGWGAVYEQYF
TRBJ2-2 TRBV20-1 CSARDLQGAGPHTGELFF
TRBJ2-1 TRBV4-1 CASSQVHLSSDEQFF
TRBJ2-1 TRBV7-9 CASSTGTSGTNEQFF
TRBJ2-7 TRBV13 CASSRSRPSYEQYF
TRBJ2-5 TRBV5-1 CASSEGQGAETQYF
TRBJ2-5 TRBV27 CASTKSPASQETQYF
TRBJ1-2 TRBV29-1 CSAGGELGYTF